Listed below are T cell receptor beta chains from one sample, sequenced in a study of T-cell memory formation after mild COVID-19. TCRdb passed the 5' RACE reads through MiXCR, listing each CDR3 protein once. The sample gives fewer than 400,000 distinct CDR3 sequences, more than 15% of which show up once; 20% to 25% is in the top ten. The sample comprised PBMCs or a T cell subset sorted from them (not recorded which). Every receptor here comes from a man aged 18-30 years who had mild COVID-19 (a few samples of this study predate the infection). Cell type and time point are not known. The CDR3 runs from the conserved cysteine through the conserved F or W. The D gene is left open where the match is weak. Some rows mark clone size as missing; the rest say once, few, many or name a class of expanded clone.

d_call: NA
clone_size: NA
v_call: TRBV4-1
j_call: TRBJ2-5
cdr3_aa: CASSPRPQETQYF
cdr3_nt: TGCGCCAGCAGCCCCCGGCCTCAAGAGACCCAGTACTTC

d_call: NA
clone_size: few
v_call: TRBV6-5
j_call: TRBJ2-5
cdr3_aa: CASSYLSPRVSSETQYF
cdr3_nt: TGTGCCAGCAGTTACCTAAGTCCTAGGGTATCATCAGAGACCCAGTACTTC

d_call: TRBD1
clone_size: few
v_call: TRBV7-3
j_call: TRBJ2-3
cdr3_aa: CASKDRVSDTQYF
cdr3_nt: TGTGCCAGCAAGGACAGGGTCTCTGATACGCAGTATTTT

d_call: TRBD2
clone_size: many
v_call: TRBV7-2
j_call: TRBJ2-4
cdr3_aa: CASSVGLAGGNIQYF
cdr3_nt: TGTGCCAGCAGCGTCGGACTAGCGGGGGGAAACATTCAGTACTTC

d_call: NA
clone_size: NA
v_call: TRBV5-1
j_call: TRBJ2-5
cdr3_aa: CASSGVSGNKETQYF
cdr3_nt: TGCGCCAGCAGTGGAGTTAGCGGAAATAAAGAGACCCAGTACTTC

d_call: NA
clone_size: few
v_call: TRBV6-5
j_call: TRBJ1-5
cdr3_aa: CASSWGGENQPQHF
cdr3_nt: TGTGCCAGCAGTTGGGGGGGTGAGAATCAGCCCCAGCATTTT

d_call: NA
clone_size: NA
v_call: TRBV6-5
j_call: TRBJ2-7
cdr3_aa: CASSRTVKTYEQYF
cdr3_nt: TGTGCCAGCAGTCGGACAGTCAAGACCTACGAGCAGTACTTC

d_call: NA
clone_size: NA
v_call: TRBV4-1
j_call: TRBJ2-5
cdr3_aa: CASSQGEGEGQETQYF
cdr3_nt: TGCGCCAGCAGCCAAGGAGAGGGAGAGGGACAAGAGACCCAGTACTTC

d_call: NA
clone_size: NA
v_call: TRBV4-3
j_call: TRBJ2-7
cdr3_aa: CASSQGINGGGRYEQYF
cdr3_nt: TGCGCCAGCAGCCAAGGGATCAACGGGGGAGGCCGCTACGAGCAGTACTTC

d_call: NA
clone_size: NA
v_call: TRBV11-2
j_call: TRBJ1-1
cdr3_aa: CASSLREGATEAFF
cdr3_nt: TGTGCCAGCAGCTTAAGGGAGGGCGCCACTGAAGCTTTCTTT

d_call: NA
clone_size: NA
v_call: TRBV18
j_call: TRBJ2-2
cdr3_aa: CASSPTRDGPAGELFF
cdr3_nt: TGTGCCAGCTCTCCGACCCGGGATGGCCCTGCCGGGGAGCTGTTTTTT

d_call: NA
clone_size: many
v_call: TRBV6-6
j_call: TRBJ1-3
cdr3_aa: CASSSQGGNTIYF
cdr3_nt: TGTGCCAGCAGTTCCCAGGGTGGAAACACCATATATTTT

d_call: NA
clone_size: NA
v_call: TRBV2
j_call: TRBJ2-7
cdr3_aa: CASTSSLYEQYF
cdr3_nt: TGTGCCAGCACTAGCTCTCTCTACGAGCAGTACTTC

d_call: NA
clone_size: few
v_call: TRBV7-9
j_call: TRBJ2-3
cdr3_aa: CASSLAPGPLSGGDTQYF
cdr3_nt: TGTGCCAGCAGCTTAGCCCCGGGACCCCTCTCCGGGGGAGATACGCAGTATTTT

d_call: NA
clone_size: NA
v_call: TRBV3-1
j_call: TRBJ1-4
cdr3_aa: CASSQDLAGSREKLFF
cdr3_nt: TGTGCCAGCAGCCAAGATCTTGCGGGGTCTAGGGAAAAACTGTTTTTT

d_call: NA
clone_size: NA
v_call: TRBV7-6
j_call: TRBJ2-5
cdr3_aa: CASSRGGFEGETQYF
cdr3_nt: TGTGCCAGCAGCCGGGGCGGGTTTGAGGGAGAGACCCAGTACTTC

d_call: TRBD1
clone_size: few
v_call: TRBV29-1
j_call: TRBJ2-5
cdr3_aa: CSAQTGNQETQYF
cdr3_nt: TGCAGCGCCCAGACAGGGAACCAAGAGACCCAGTACTTC

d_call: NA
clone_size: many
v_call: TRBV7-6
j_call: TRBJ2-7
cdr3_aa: CASSLKAVNYEQYF
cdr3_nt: TGTGCCAGCAGCTTAAAAGCGGTCAACTACGAGCAGTACTTC

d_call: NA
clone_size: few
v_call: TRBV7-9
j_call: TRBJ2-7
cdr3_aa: CASRGLGRAEEQYF
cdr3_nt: TGTGCCAGCAGGGGCCTGGGACGGGCCGAAGAGCAGTACTTC

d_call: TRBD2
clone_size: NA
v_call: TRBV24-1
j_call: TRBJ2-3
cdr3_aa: CATSDFASGGVSDTQYF
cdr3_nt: TGTGCCACCAGTGATTTTGCTAGCGGGGGGGTGTCAGATACGCAGTATTTT

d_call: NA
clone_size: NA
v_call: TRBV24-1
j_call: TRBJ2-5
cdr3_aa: CATSVTVGIGRETQYF
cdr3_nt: TGTGCCACCAGTGTAACGGTGGGGATAGGGCGGGAGACCCAGTACTTC

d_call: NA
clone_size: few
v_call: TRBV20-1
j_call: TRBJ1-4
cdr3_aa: CSARSGGWNEKLFF
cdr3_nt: TGCAGTGCTCGGAGCGGGGGTTGGAATGAAAAACTGTTTTTT

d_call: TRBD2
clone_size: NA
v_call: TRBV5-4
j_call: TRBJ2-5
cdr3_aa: CASNSLAGGRETQYF
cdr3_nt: TGTGCCAGCAACTCGCTAGCGGGGGGGCGGGAGACCCAGTACTTC

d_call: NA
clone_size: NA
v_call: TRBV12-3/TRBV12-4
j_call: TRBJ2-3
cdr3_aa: CASSLVGVDTQYF
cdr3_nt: TGTGCCAGCAGTTTAGTAGGAGTGGATACGCAGTATTTT

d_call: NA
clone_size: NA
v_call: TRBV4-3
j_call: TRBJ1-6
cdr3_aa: CASSQDAVFGTPGSPLHF
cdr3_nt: TGCGCCAGCAGCCAAGATGCTGTTTTCGGGACCCCAGGTTCACCCCTCCACTTT

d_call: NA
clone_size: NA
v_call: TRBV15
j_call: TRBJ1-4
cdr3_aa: CATSRDRGVEKLFF
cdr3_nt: TGTGCCACCAGCAGAGACAGGGGTGTCGAAAAACTGTTTTTT

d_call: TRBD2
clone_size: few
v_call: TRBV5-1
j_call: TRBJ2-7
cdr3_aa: CASSPGIAGVYEQYF
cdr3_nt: TGCGCCAGCAGCCCTGGGATAGCGGGGGTCTACGAGCAGTACTTC

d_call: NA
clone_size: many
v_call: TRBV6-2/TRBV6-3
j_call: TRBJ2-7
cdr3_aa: CASSDSSYEQYF
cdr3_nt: TGTGCCAGCAGTGACAGTTCCTACGAGCAGTACTTC

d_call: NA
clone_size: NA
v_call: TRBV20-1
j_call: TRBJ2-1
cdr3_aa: CSARNNEQFF
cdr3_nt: TGCAGTGCGAGAAACAATGAGCAGTTCTTC

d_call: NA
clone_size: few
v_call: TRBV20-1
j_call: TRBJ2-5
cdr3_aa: CSARGRTQETQYF
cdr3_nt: TGCAGTGCTAGAGGCAGAACCCAAGAGACCCAGTACTTC

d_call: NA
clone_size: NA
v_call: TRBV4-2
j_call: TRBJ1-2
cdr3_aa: CASSQERAATNYGYTF
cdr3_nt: TGTGCCAGCAGCCAAGAACGGGCAGCTACTAACTATGGCTACACCTTC

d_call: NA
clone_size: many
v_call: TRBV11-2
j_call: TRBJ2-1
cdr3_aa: CASSLDGTGKGHEQFF
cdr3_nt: TGTGCCAGCAGCTTAGATGGCACAGGGAAAGGTCATGAGCAGTTCTTC

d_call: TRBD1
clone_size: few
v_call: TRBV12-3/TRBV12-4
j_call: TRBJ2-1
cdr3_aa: CASSQTGVEQFF
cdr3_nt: TGTGCCAGCAGCCAGACAGGGGTTGAGCAGTTCTTC

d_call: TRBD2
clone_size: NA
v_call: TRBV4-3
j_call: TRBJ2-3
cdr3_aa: CASSQEAGRHTDTQYF
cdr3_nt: TGCGCCAGCAGCCAAGAAGCGGGGCGACACACAGATACGCAGTATTTT

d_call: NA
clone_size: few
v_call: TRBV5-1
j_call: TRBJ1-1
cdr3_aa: CASSLFQNTEAFF
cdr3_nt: TGCGCCAGCAGCTTGTTTCAGAACACTGAAGCTTTCTTT

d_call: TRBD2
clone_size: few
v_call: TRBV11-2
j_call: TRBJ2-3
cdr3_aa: CASSLWGGPQYF
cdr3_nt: TGTGCCAGCAGCTTATGGGGGGGTCCGCAGTATTTT

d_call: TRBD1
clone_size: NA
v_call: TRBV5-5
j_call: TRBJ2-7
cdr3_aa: CASSPRQGATFSYEQYF
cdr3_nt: TGTGCCAGCAGCCCCAGACAGGGGGCCACCTTCTCCTACGAGCAGTACTTC

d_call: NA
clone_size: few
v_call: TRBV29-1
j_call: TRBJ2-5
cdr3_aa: CSVRGQPWETQYF
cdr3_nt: TGCAGCGTCCGTGGACAGCCTTGGGAGACCCAGTACTTC

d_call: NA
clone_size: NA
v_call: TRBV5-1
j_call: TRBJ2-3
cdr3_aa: CASSLLASSDTQYF
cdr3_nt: TGCGCCAGCAGCTTGTTGGCTAGCTCAGATACGCAGTATTTT

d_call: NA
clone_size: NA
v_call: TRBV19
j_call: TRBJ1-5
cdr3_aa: CASSSPRGPQPQHF
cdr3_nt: TGTGCCAGTAGTTCCCCCAGGGGACCTCAGCCCCAGCATTTT

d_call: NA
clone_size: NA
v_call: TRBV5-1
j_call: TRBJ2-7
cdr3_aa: CASSLGGHEQYF
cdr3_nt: TGCGCCAGCAGCTTGGGGGGCCACGAGCAGTACTTC

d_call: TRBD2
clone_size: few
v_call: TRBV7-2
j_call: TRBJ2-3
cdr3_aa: CASSLAGLAGGDTQYF
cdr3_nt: TGTGCCAGCAGCTTGGCCGGACTAGCGGGGGGAGATACGCAGTATTTT

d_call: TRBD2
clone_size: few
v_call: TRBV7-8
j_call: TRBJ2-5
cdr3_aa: CASTQWAGGRETQYF
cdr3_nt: TGTGCCAGCACCCAATGGGCGGGGGGCCGGGAGACCCAGTACTTC

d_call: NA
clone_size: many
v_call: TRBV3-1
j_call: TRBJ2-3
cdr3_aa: CASSYPGTPTTDTQYF
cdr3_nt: TGTGCCAGCAGCTACCCCGGGACTCCAACCACAGATACGCAGTATTTT

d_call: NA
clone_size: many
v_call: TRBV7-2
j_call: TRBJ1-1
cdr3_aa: CASSLGGLLLNTEAFF
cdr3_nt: TGTGCCAGCAGCTTAGGAGGACTCCTCTTGAACACTGAAGCTTTCTTT

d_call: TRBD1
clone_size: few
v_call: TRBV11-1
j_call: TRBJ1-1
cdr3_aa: CASSTDRDTEAFF
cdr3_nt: TGTGCCAGCAGCACGGACAGGGACACTGAAGCTTTCTTT

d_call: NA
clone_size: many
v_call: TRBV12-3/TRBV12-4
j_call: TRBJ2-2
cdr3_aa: CASSLAGGAGELFF
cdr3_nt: TGTGCCAGCAGTTTAGCGGGCGGGGCCGGGGAGCTGTTTTTT

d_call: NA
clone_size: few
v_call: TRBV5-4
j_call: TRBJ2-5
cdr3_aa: CASSLVGGGVQETQYF
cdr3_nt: TGTGCCAGCAGCTTGGTGGGAGGTGGGGTCCAAGAGACCCAGTACTTC

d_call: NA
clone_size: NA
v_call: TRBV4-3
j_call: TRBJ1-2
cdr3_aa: CASSQAQGLRDGYTF
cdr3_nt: TGCGCCAGCAGCCAAGCCCAGGGTTTGCGGGATGGCTACACCTTC

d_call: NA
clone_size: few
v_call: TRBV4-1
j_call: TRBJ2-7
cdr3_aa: CASSQGRGSSYEQYF
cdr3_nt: TGCGCCAGCAGCCAAGGCCGAGGGAGCTCCTACGAGCAGTACTTC

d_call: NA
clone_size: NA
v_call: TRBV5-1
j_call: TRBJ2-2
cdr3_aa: CASSHRQKVNTGELFF
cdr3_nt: TGCGCCAGCAGCCATCGACAGAAGGTGAACACCGGGGAGCTGTTTTTT